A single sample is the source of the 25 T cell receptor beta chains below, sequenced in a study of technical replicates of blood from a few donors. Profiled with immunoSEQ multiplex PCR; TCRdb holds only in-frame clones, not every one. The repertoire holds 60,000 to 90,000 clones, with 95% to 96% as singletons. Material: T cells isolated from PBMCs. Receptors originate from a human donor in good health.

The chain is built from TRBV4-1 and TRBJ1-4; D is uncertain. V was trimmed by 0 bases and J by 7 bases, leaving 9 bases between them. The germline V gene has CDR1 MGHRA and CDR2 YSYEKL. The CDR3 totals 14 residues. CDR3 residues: CASSQEWRSEKLFF. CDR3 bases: TGCGCCAGCAGCCAAGAATGGCGGAGTGAAAAACTGTTTTTT.

The CDR3: CASSLDMYRTLDTEAFF. CDR3 coding DNA: TGCGCCAGCAGCTTGGATATGTATCGGACACTCGACACTGAAGCTTTCTTT. The chain carries TRBV5-1 and TRBJ1-1, with TRBD1 as a possible D gene (5 bases). The CDR3 spans 17 residues. From germline, CDR1 is SGHRS and CDR2 YFSETQ. Between the trimmed V and J ends, which lost 0 bases and 3 bases, there was a span of 18 bases. The full variable domain, completed using reference TRBV5-1 and TRBJ1-1, is KAGVTQTPRYLIKTRGQQVTLSCSPISGHRSVSWYQQTPGQGLQFLFEYFSETQRNKGNFPGRFSGRQFSNSRSEMNVSTLELGDSALYLCASSLDMYRTLDTEAFFGQGTRLTVV.

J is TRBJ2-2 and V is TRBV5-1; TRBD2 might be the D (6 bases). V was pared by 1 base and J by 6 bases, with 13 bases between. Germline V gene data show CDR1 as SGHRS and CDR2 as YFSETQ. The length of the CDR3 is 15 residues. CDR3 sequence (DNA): TGCGCCAGCAGCTTGTACGGTCCTAGCGCCGGGGAGCTGTTTTTT. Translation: CASSLYGPSAGELFF.

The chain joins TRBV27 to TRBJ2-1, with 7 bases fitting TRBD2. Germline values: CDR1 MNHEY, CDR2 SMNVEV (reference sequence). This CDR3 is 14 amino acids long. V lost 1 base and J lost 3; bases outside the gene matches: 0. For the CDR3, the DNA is TGTGCCAGCAGTTTATGGGGGGGCTACAATGAGCAGTTCTTC. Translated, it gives CASSLWGGYNEQFF.

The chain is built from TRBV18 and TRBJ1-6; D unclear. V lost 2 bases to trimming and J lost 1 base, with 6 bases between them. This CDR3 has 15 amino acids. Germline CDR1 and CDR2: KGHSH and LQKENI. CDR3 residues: CASSPENSYNSPLHF. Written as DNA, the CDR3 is TGTGCCAGCTCACCAGAGAATTCCTATAATTCACCCCTCCACTTT.

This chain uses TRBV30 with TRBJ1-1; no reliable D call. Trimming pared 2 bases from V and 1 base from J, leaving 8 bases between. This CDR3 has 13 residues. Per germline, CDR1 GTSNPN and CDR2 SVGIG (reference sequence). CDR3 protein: CAWSRTANTEAFF. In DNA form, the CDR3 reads TGTGCCTGGAGTCGAACAGCGAACACTGAAGCTTTCTTT.

CDR3 in amino acids: CASSFARGSYEQYF. The DNA of the CDR3 is TGTGCCAGCAGTTTCGCCAGGGGGTCCTACGAGCAGTACTTC. The V and J genes are TRBV27 and TRBJ2-7; 7 bases align to TRBD1. This CDR3 has 14 residues. V dropped 3 bases and J dropped 1; count of bases not matched to a gene: 3. The germline V gene has CDR1 MNHEY and CDR2 SMNVEV (reference sequence).

This CDR3 reads CASSLNQDGVGTQYF. In nucleotides, the CDR3 is TGTGCCAGCAGCCTAAACCAAGACGGGGTGGGGACCCAGTACTTC. The V call is TRBV7-9, the J call TRBJ2-5, with a weak D call TRBD2 (5 bases). Germline loops: CDR1 SEHNR, CDR2 FQNEAQ (reference sequence). The V end was cut by 5 bases, the J end by 7 bases, with 20 bases between. The CDR3 runs to 15 residues.

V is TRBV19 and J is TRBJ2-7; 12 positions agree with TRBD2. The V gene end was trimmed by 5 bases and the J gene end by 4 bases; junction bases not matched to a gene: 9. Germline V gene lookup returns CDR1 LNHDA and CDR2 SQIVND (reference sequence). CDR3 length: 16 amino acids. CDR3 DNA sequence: TGTGCCAGTAGTGACTGGACTAGCGGGGAATCTTACGAGCAGTACTTC. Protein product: CASSDWTSGESYEQYF.

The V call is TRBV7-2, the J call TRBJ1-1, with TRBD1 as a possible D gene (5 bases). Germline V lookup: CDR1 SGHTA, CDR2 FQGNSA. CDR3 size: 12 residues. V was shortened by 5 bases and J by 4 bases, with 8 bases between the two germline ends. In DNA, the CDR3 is TGTGCCAGCAGCAAGGGGCGCACTGAAGCTTTCTTT. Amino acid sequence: CASSKGRTEAFF.

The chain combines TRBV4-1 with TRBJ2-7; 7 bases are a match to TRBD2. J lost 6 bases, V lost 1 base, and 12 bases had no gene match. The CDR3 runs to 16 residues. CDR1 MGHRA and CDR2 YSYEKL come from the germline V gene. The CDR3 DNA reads TGCGCCAGCAGCCAAGGCCCCGGGGGGACCCACCGCGAGCAGTACTTC. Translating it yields CASSQGPGGTHREQYF.

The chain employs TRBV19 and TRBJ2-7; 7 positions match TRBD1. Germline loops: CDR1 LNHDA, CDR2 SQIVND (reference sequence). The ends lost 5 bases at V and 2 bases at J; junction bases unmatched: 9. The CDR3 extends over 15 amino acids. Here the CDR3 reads CASSPSGGTTYEQYF. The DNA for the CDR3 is TGTGCCAGTAGTCCTTCAGGGGGTACAACCTACGAGCAGTACTTC.

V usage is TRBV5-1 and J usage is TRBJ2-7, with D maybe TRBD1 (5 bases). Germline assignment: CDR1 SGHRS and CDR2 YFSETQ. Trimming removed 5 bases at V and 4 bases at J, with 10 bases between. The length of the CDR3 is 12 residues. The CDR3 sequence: CASRIDSYEQYF. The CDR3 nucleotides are TGCGCCAGCAGGATCGACAGTTACGAGCAGTACTTC.

CDR3 DNA sequence: TGTGCCAGTAGTGGCGGGACCACCTACGAGCAGTACTTC. It encodes CASSGGTTYEQYF. The gene calls are TRBV19 and TRBJ2-7, with a possible D match to TRBD2 (6 bases). This CDR3 is built from 13 residues. Germline-derived CDR1 and CDR2 are LNHDA and SQIVND (reference sequence). V gave up 5 bases and J gave up 2 bases, with 10 bases separating them.

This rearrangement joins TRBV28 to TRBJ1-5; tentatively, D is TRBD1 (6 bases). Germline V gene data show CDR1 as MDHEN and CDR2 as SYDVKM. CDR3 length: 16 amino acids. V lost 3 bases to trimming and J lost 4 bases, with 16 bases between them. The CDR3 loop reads CASSFYRVGGNQPQHF. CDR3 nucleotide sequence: TGTGCCAGCAGTTTCTACAGGGTCGGGGGGAATCAGCCCCAGCATTTT.

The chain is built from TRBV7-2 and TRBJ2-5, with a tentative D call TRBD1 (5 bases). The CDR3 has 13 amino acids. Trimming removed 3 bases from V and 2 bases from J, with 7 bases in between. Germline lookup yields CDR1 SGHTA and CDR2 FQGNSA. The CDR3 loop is CASSLGRQETQYF. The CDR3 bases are TGTGCCAGCAGCTTGGGGCGACAAGAGACCCAGTACTTC.

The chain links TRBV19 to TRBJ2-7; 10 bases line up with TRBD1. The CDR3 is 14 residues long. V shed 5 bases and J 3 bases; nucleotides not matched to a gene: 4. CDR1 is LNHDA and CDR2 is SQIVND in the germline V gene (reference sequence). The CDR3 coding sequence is TGTGCCAGTAGTGAAGGGACAGGGGACTACGAGCAGTACTTC. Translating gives CASSEGTGDYEQYF.

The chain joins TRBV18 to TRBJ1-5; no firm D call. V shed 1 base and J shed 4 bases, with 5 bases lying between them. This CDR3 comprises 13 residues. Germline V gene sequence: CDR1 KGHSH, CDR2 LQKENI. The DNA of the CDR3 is TGTGCCAGCTCACCACTAGAGAATCAGCCCCAGCATTTT. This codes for CASSPLENQPQHF.

This CDR3 reads CASSFAPGGGDEQFF. The CDR3 DNA follows: TGCGCCAGCAGCTTCGCGCCGGGAGGGGGGGATGAGCAGTTCTTC. The chain couples TRBV5-1 to TRBJ2-1, with TRBD2 matching 8 bases. After removal of 2 bases from V and 8 bases from J, the junction contained 9 bases not matched to a gene. CDR1 SGHRS and CDR2 YFSETQ come from the germline V gene. The CDR3 is made up of 15 amino acids.

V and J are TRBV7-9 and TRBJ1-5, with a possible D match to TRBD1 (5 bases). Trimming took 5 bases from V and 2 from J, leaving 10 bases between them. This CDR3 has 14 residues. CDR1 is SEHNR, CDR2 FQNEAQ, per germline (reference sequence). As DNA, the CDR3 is TGTGCCAGCAGCAGTGACAGCGGCAATCAGCCCCAGCATTTT. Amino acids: CASSSDSGNQPQHF.

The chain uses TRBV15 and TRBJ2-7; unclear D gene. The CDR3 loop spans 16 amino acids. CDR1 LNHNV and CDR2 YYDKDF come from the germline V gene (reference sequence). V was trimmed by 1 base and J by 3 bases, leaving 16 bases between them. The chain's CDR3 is CATSRGTGRKVYEQYF. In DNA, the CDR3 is TGTGCCACCAGCAGAGGTACGGGTCGCAAGGTCTACGAGCAGTACTTC.

The CDR3 region has the DNA TGTGCCAGCAGACTATTGGGACTACCCACCGGGGAGCTGTTTTTT. Its translation: CASRLLGLPTGELFF. The J gene is TRBJ2-2, the V gene TRBV7-9, with 7 bases matching TRBD2. The junction had 8 bases not matched to a gene; V was cut back by 6 bases and J by 4 bases. Per the germline V gene, CDR1 is SEHNR and CDR2 is FQNEAQ (reference sequence). This CDR3 contains 15 residues.

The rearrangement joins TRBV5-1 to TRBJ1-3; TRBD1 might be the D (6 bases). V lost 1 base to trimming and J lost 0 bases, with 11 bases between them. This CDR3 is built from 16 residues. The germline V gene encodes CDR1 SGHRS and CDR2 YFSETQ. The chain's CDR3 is CASSLSRGFSGNTIYF. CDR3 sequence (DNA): TGCGCCAGCAGCTTGAGCAGGGGCTTCTCTGGAAACACCATATATTTT.

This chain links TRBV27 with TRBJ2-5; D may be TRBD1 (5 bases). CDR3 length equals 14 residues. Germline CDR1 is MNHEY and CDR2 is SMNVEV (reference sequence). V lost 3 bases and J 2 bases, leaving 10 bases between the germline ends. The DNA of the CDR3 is TGTGCCAGCAGTTTCGCAGGGCTACAAGAGACCCAGTACTTC. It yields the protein CASSFAGLQETQYF.

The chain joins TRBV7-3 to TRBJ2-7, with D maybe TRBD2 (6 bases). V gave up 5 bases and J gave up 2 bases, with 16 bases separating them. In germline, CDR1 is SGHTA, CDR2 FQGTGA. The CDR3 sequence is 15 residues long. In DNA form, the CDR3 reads TGTGCCAGCAGCCTGTATAGCGGATACGCCTACGAGCAGTACTTC. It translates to CASSLYSGYAYEQYF.